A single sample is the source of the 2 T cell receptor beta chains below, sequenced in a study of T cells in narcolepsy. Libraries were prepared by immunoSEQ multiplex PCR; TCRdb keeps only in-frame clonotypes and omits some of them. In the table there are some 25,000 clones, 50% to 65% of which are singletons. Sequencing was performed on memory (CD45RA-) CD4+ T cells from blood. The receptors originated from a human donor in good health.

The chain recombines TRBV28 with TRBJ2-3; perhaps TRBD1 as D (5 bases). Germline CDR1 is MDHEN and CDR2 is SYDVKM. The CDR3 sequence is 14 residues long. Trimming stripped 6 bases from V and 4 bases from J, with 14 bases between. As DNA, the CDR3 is TGTGCCAGCAGCTCGGCCCTGACAGCAGATACGCAGTATTTT. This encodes CASSSALTADTQYF. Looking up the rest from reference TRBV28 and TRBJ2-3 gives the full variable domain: DVKVTQSSRYLVKRTGEKVFLECVQDMDHENMFWYRQDPGLGLRLIYFSYDVKMKEKGDIPEGYSVSREKKERFSLILESASTNQTSMYLCASSSALTADTQYFGPGTRLTVL.

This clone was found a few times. The CDR3: CAWSQRGTVTDTQYF. The DNA for the CDR3 is TGTGCCTGGAGTCAGAGGGGCACGGTCACAGATACGCAGTATTTT. The genes are TRBV30 and TRBJ2-3; D may correspond to TRBD1 or TRBD2 (5 bases each). In germline, CDR1 is GTSNPN, CDR2 SVGIG (reference sequence). The CDR3 runs to 15 residues. V gave up 2 bases and J gave up 2 bases, with 14 bases separating them.